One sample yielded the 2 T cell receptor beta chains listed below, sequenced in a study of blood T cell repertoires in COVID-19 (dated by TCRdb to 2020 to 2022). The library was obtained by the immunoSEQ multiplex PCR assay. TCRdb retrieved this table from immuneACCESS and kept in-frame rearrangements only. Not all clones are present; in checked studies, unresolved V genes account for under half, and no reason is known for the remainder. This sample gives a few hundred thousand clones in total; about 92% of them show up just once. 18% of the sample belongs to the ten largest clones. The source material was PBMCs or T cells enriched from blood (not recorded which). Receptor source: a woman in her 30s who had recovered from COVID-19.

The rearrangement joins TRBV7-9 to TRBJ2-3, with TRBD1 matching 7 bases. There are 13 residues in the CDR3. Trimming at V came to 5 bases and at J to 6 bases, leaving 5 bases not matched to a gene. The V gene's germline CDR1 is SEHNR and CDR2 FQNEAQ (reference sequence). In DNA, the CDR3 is TGTGCCAGCAGCCGACAGGGACCCGATACGCAGTATTTT. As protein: CASSRQGPDTQYF.

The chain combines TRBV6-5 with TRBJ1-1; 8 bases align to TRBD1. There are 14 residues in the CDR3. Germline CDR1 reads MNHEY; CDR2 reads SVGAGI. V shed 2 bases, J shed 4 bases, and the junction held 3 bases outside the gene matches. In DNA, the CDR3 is TGTGCCAGCAGTTACGACAGGGGAGTCACTGAAGCTTTCTTT. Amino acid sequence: CASSYDRGVTEAFF.